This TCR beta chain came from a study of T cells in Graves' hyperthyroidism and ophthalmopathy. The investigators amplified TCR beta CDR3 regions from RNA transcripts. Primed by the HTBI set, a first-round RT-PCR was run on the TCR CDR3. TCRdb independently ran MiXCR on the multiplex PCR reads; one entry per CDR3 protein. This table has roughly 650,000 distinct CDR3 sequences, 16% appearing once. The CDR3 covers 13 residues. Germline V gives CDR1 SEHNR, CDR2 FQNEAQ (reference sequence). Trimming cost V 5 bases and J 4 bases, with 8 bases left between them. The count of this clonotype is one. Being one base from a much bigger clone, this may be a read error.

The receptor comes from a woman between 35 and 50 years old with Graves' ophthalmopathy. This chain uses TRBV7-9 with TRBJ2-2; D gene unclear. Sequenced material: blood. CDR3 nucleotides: TGTGCCAGCAGCGCCCCCCTCACCGGGGAGCTGTTTTTT. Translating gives CASSAPLTGELFF.